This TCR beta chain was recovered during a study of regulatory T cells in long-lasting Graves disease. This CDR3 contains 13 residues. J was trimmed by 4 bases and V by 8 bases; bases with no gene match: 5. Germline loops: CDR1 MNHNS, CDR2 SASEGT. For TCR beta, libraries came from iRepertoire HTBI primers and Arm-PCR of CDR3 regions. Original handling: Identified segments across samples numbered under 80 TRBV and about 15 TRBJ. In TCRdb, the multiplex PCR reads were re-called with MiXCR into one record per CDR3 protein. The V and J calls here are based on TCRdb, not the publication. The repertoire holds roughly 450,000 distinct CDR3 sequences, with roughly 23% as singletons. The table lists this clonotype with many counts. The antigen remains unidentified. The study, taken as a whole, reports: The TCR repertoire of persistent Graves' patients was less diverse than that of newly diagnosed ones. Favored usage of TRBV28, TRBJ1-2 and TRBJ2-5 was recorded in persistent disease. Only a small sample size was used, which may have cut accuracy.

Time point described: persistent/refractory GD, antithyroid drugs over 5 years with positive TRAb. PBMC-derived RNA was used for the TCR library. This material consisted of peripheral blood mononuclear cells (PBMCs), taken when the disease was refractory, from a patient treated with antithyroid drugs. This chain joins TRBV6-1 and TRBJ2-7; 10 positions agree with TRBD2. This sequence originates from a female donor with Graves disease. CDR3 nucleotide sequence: TGTGCCAGCTTAGCGGGAGGAACTTACGAGCAGTACTTC. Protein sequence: CASLAGGTYEQYF.